The next 10 T cell receptor beta chains were all read from a single sample in a study of PD-1 blockade in classical Hodgkin lymphoma. All the patients suffered relapse after autologous stem cell transplantation, and brentuximab vedotin exposure differed. Only in-frame clones appear in the TCRdb table, and some are missing; sequencing was by immunoSEQ multiplex PCR. The sample yields some 100,000 clones, 80% to 90% seen once. Material: peripheral blood mononuclear cells (PBMCs), obtained before the second cycle of nivolumab. The receptors derive from a human donor with classical Hodgkin lymphoma.

The chain has TRBV19 and TRBJ2-7; a possible D gene is TRBD1 (5 bases). CDR3 length: 15 residues. V was shortened by 3 bases and J by 6 bases, with 18 bases between the two germline ends. CDR1 and CDR2 (germline): LNHDA, SQIVND (reference sequence). The CDR3 reads CASSIVYPGRGEQYF. For the CDR3, the DNA is TGTGCCAGTAGTATTGTGTACCCAGGGCGCGGCGAGCAGTACTTC. The full variable domain, rest sourced from reference TRBV19 and TRBJ2-7, is DGGITQSPKYLFRKEGQNVTLSCEQNLNHDAMYWYRQDPGQGLRLIYYSQIVNDFQKGDIAEGYSVSREKKESFPLTVTSAQKNPTAFYLCASSIVYPGRGEQYFGPGTRLTVT.

The CDR3 loop is CASSLAGGRDTDTQYF. CDR3 DNA: TGTGCCAGCAGCTTAGCCGGCGGGCGGGACACAGATACGCAGTATTTT. The rearrangement links TRBV7-9 to TRBJ2-3, with a weak D call TRBD2 (6 bases). V gave up 0 bases and J gave up 2 bases, with 12 bases separating them. The CDR3 has 16 residues. Germline CDR1 is SEHNR and CDR2 is FQNEAQ (reference sequence).

The J gene is TRBJ2-2, the V gene TRBV9; no firm D call. This CDR3 is 15 amino acids long. V was pared by 2 bases and J by 4 bases, with 12 bases between. Per the germline V gene, CDR1 is SGDLS and CDR2 is YYNGEE. For the CDR3, the DNA is TGTGCCAGCAGCGTGGGCCTGCACGGCACCGGGGAGCTGTTTTTT. It encodes CASSVGLHGTGELFF.

V is TRBV5-4 and J is TRBJ2-2; tentatively, D is TRBD1 or TRBD2 (7 bases each). CDR1 is SGHNT, CDR2 YYREEE, per germline (reference sequence). V lost 4 bases to trimming and J lost 2 bases, with 12 bases between them. The length of the CDR3 is 15 residues. The CDR3, as DNA: TGTGCCAGCAGCCTGGGAGGGGGCAACACCGGGGAGCTGTTTTTT. Translation: CASSLGGGNTGELFF.

The chain combines TRBV10-1 with TRBJ2-7, with a possible D match to TRBD1 (5 bases). Germline CDR1 and CDR2: WNHNN and SYGVQD (reference sequence). Trimming left V 0 bases short and J 1 base short, with 13 bases between. CDR3 length equals 16 residues. CDR3 sequence reads: CASSESSTVFSYEQYF. The DNA of the CDR3 is TGCGCCAGCAGTGAGTCGTCGACAGTTTTTTCCTACGAGCAGTACTTC.

The rearrangement links TRBV28 to TRBJ1-2; tentatively, D is TRBD1 (6 bases). There are 15 residues in the CDR3. Germline values: CDR1 MDHEN, CDR2 SYDVKM. The V gene lost 2 bases and the J gene lost 6 bases, with 16 bases spanning the gap. The CDR3, as DNA: TGTGCCAGCAGTTTACCCTCTGGGCAGGGGAATGGCTACACCTTC. It is translated as CASSLPSGQGNGYTF.

The V and J genes are TRBV11-2 and TRBJ2-1; TRBD1 matches at 8 bases. Germline lookup yields CDR1 SGHAT and CDR2 FQNNGV. The CDR3 sequence is 14 residues long. Germline trimming cut 5 bases from V and 10 bases from J; bases unmatched to any gene: 10. This CDR3 reads CASSRGQAGREQFF. The CDR3 DNA is TGTGCCAGCAGCAGGGGACAGGCCGGCAGGGAGCAGTTCTTC.

The chain combines TRBV13 with TRBJ1-1, with 7 nucleotides matching TRBD1. The V segment lost 5 bases and the J segment 6 bases; nucleotides outside the gene matches: 6. CDR3 length: 13 residues. Germline values: CDR1 PRHDT, CDR2 FYEKMQ (reference sequence). CDR3 amino acids: CASSHDRDAEAFF. The CDR3 DNA follows: TGTGCCAGCAGCCACGACAGGGACGCTGAAGCTTTCTTT.

The J gene is TRBJ1-2, the V gene TRBV7-2; TRBD1 is a possible D gene (5 bases). The length of the CDR3 is 14 residues. The germline V gene encodes CDR1 SGHTA and CDR2 FQGNSA. Trimming cost V 2 bases and J 3 bases, with 10 bases left between them. Here the CDR3 reads CASSLLRGDYGYTF. The CDR3 DNA reads TGTGCCAGCAGCTTATTGCGGGGGGACTATGGCTACACCTTC.

The rearrangement links TRBV7-8 to TRBJ1-4; tentatively, D is TRBD1 (5 bases). Germline CDR1 is SGHVS and CDR2 is FQNEAQ. V shed 5 bases and J shed 5 bases, with 12 bases lying between them. The CDR3 runs 14 residues. This CDR3 is CASSPDRQNEKLFF. DNA for the CDR3: TGTGCCAGCAGCCCTGACAGACAAAATGAAAAACTGTTTTTT. Full variable domain (missing parts from reference TRBV7-8 and TRBJ1-4): GAGVSQSPRYKVAKRGQDVALRCDPISGHVSLFWYQQALGQGPEFLTYFQNEAQLDKSGLPSDRFFAERPEGSVSTLKIQRTQQEDSAVYLCASSPDRQNEKLFFGSGTQLSVL.